One sample yielded the 13 T cell receptor beta chains listed below, sequenced in a study of sequential checkpoint blockade in melanoma. The sample's treatment: randomized to nivolumab then ipilimumab (arm A) or the reverse (arm B). Method: immunoSEQ multiplex PCR; TCRdb's copy keeps in-frame clones and lacks some. The repertoire holds some 14,000 clones, with roughly 76% as singletons. The sample consisted of CD8+ T cells sorted from blood (inferred from file names), taken from a patient given nivolumab and ipilimumab in sequence. The receptors shown here come from a human patient with melanoma. Some clones in this sample may be carry-over from other donors' samples.

The genes are TRBV30 and TRBJ2-7; no clear D. Germline lookup yields CDR1 GTSNPN and CDR2 SVGIG (reference sequence). CDR3 length: 13 amino acids. Trimming took 0 bases from V and 2 from J, leaving 8 bases between them. In nucleotides, the CDR3 is TGTGCCTGGAGTGTAGAGGCTACCTACGAGCAGTACTTC. This sequence encodes CAWSVEATYEQYF.

CDR3 amino acids: CASSLPSRVLGTEAFF. DNA for the CDR3: TGTGCCAGCAGCCTCCCCAGCAGGGTCCTGGGAACTGAAGCTTTCTTT. J is TRBJ1-1 and V is TRBV11-2; weak D call: TRBD1 (5 bases). From germline, CDR1 is SGHAT and CDR2 FQNNGV. Deletions cut 5 bases from V and 5 bases from J, with 21 bases between. The CDR3 is 16 residues long.

On this clone itself: This is likely an artifact of a read error, given a far larger clone one base away. Additional DNA sequences in this sample encode the identical CDR3. The chain uses TRBV7-7 and TRBJ2-7, with D perhaps matching TRBD2 (6 bases). The CDR3 extends over 15 amino acids. From germline, CDR1 is SSHAT and CDR2 FNYEAQ (reference sequence). CDR3 sequence (DNA): TGTGCTAGCAGCTTTCGGGACTGGGGGGACTACGAGCAGTACTTC. Translated: CASSFRDWGDYEQYF.

The chain uses TRBV5-1 and TRBJ1-2; 8 nucleotides match TRBD1. Germline CDR1 is SGHRS and CDR2 is YFSETQ. This CDR3 region has 14 residues. With 0 bases clipped from V and 4 bases from J, the junction kept 2 bases outside the gene matches. In DNA form, the CDR3 reads TGCGCCAGCAGCTTGGGACAGGGGTCCTATGGCTACACCTTC. Amino acid sequence: CASSLGQGSYGYTF.

The chain is built from TRBV25-1 and TRBJ1-2, with D possibly TRBD1 on 5 matching bases. The germline gives CDR1 MGHDK, CDR2 SYGVNS. V lost 4 bases to trimming and J lost 6 bases, with 12 bases between them. The CDR3 is 13 residues long. The DNA of the CDR3 is TGTGCCAGCAGTGTTGGGGGAGGGGATGGCTACACCTTC. Translated: CASSVGGGDGYTF.

This clone came up once. V is TRBV4-1 and J is TRBJ1-4, with 7 bases fitting TRBD1. The length of the CDR3 is 15 residues. Trimming at V came to 1 base and at J to 5 bases, leaving 4 bases not matched to a gene. Germline lookup yields CDR1 MGHRA and CDR2 YSYEKL. The CDR3 here is CASSQGSGGNEKLFF. DNA for the CDR3: TGCGCCAGCAGCCAAGGGTCAGGGGGGAATGAAAAACTGTTTTTT.

The rearrangement links TRBV7-9 to TRBJ2-5; TRBD1 matches 7 bases. The germline CDR1 and CDR2 sequences are SEHNR and FQNEAQ (reference sequence). Losses at the gene ends were 4 bases for V and 1 base for J; bases not matched to a gene: 6. This CDR3 is built from 15 residues. In nucleotides, the CDR3 is TGTGCCAGCAGCTCCGACGGGACAGTCCAAGAGACCCAGTACTTC. Translated, it gives CASSSDGTVQETQYF.

The chain uses TRBV5-1 and TRBJ2-2; D remains ambiguous. The CDR3 has 14 amino acids. Trimming stripped 0 bases from V and 1 base from J, with 4 bases between. Per the germline V gene, CDR1 is SGHRS and CDR2 is YFSETQ. CDR3 nucleotide sequence: TGCGCCAGCAGCTTGGGCAGGAACACCGGGGAGCTGTTTTTT. Its translation: CASSLGRNTGELFF.

The chain employs TRBV2 and TRBJ1-2, with D unresolved. Trimming pared 8 bases from V and 4 bases from J, leaving 14 bases between. The CDR3 runs to 13 residues. Germline CDR1 and CDR2: SNHLY and FYNNEI. The CDR3 loop is CASYRRATYGYTF. Here the CDR3 DNA reads TGTGCCAGCTACCGGAGGGCTACCTATGGCTACACCTTC.

The CDR3 is CASTGNEQFF. CDR3 bases: TGTGCCAGCACAGGGAATGAGCAGTTCTTC. The V and J genes are TRBV2 and TRBJ2-1; D is possibly TRBD1 (5 bases). Trimming pared 7 bases from V and 7 bases from J, leaving 5 bases between. The CDR3 consists of 10 residues. Germline V gives CDR1 SNHLY, CDR2 FYNNEI.

V and J are TRBV2 and TRBJ1-5, with 11 bases that match TRBD1. J gave up 6 bases and V 3 bases, and 7 bases lay outside the gene matches. CDR3 length: 16 residues. Germline CDR1 and CDR2: SNHLY and FYNNEI. The CDR3 sequence: CASSDSRTGGGQPQHF. CDR3 coding DNA: TGTGCCAGCAGTGATTCCAGGACAGGGGGCGGTCAGCCCCAGCATTTT.

The chain has TRBV6-5 and TRBJ1-4; a weak D match, TRBD1 (6 bases). Germline CDR1 and CDR2: MNHEY and SVGAGI. V lost 2 bases and J lost 10, with 11 bases in between. This CDR3 contains 13 residues. CDR3 nucleotide sequence: TGTGCCAGCAGTTACACGGGGGGCGGAAAACTGTTTTTT. Translating it yields CASSYTGGGKLFF.

This chain joins TRBV7-2 and TRBJ1-4; TRBD1 aligns across 10 bases. The CDR3 totals 16 residues. The ends lost 1 base at V and 6 bases at J; junction bases unmatched: 5. The germline V gene encodes CDR1 SGHTA and CDR2 FQGNSA. The CDR3 loop reads CASSLVWTGGDEKLFF. The CDR3 DNA reads TGTGCCAGCAGCTTAGTATGGACAGGGGGGGATGAAAAACTGTTTTTT.